The 21 T cell receptor beta chains given below trace back to one sample, sequenced in a study of identical twins. MiXCR, run by TCRdb on the 5' RACE reads, gives a single entry per CDR3 protein. The sample includes 1.5 million to 2 million distinct CDR3 sequences, about 31% of them seen just once. Sequencing input: cord blood. All receptors come from a newborn girl in good health.

This clonotype was detected only a few times. This chain links TRBV20-1 with TRBJ2-3, with no clear D. The germline V gene encodes CDR1 DFQATT and CDR2 SNEGSKA (reference sequence). The CDR3 consists of 15 residues. V was clipped by 6 bases and J by 0 bases, with 16 bases between them. The CDR3 DNA reads TGCAGTGCACGGTTGGGGTTTCGCAGCACAGATACGCAGTATTTT. Protein product: CSARLGFRSTDTQYF.

This clonotype appeared a few times. The chain recombines TRBV4-2 with TRBJ1-4, with 8 bases that match TRBD1. Per germline, CDR1 LGHNA and CDR2 YNFKEQ. The CDR3 contains 13 residues. With 6 bases clipped from V and 6 bases from J, the junction kept 3 bases outside the gene matches. The CDR3 loop is CASRDRADEKLFF. For the CDR3, the DNA is TGTGCCAGCAGGGACAGGGCTGATGAAAAACTGTTTTTT.

The V and J genes are TRBV5-8 and TRBJ1-6, with 8 nucleotides matching TRBD1. Germline lookup yields CDR1 SGHTS and CDR2 YDEGEE. V shed 4 bases and J 9 bases; nucleotides not matched to a gene: 6. The CDR3 extends over 14 amino acids. The CDR3 reads CASSHGTGGSPLHF. The CDR3 nucleotides read TGTGCCAGCAGCCACGGGACAGGCGGTTCACCCCTCCACTTT.

CDR3 DNA: TGTGCCAGCAGTTTTTCGGCACCGGGGGGGTATGAGCAGTTCTTC. Protein: CASSFSAPGGYEQFF. J is TRBJ2-1 and V is TRBV12-3 or TRBV12-4; 8 nucleotides align to TRBD2. The CDR3 has 15 amino acids. V gave up 3 bases and J gave up 8 bases; unmatched junction bases: 9.

This clonotype appeared a few times. V and J are TRBV24-1 and TRBJ2-5; D is uncertain. Germline CDR1 and CDR2: KGHDR and SFDVKD. The V and J ends lost 6 bases and 1 base respectively, with 8 bases between them. The CDR3 is 13 amino acids. The CDR3 bases are TGTGCCACCAGTCAACGGATCCAAGAGACCCAGTACTTC. Translating gives CATSQRIQETQYF.

The rearrangement joins TRBV6-6 to TRBJ1-5; 8 bases are shared with TRBD1. J lost 6 bases, V lost 2 bases, and 6 bases had no gene match. The CDR3 runs to 15 residues. Germline CDR1 MNHNY, CDR2 SVGAGI (reference sequence). The chain's CDR3 is CASSYGRGRGQPQHF. The CDR3 coding sequence is TGTGCCAGCAGTTACGGCAGGGGGCGAGGTCAGCCCCAGCATTTT.

The chain recombines TRBV20-1 with TRBJ2-4, with 12 bases aligning to TRBD2. The J call may be wrong; the DNA end is better matched by TRBJ2-7. From germline, CDR1 is DFQATT and CDR2 SNEGSKA (reference sequence). CDR3 size: 15 residues. Written as DNA, the CDR3 is TGCAGTGCTCCCTACGTACTAGCGGGGGGCTACGAGCAGTACTTC. As protein: CSAPYVLAGGYEQYF.

The chain carries TRBV6-2 or TRBV6-3 and TRBJ2-4, with 13 bases fitting TRBD2. The J call is doubtful: the DNA matches TRBJ2-7 better. The germline V gene encodes CDR1 MNHEY and CDR2 SVGEGT. The CDR3 has 16 amino acids. CDR3 protein: CASRTRQGLAGNEQYF. DNA of the CDR3: TGTGCCAGCAGGACCAGACAGGGACTAGCGGGAAACGAGCAGTACTTC.

A remark on this clonotype: A read error may produce the germline difference seen at one junction end. The genes are TRBV5-6 and TRBJ2-3; D is possibly TRBD1 or TRBD2 (6 bases each). The germline V gene encodes CDR1 SGHDT and CDR2 YYEEEE. The CDR3 consists of 15 residues. This CDR3 is CASSRGVGSTDTQYF. In nucleotides, the CDR3 is TGTGCCAGCTCGAGGGGGGTGGGGAGCACGGATACGCAGTATTTT.

The V gene is TRBV27, the J gene TRBJ1-1; 11 nucleotides line up with TRBD1. V lost 6 bases to trimming and J lost 4 bases; unmatched junction nucleotides: 7. The CDR3 runs to 15 residues. Germline V gives CDR1 MNHEY, CDR2 SMNVEV (reference sequence). For the CDR3, the DNA is TGTGCCAGCAGCTTCTTGGGACAGGGGGGCACTGAAGCTTTCTTT. Its protein product is CASSFLGQGGTEAFF.

This clonotype has only a few counts. The chain uses TRBV20-1 and TRBJ1-5; D gene uncertain. This CDR3 comprises 15 residues. Germline CDR1 reads DFQATT; CDR2 reads SNEGSKA (reference sequence). V dropped 0 bases and J dropped 2 bases, with 11 bases sitting between them. The CDR3 sequence: CSARDNGPRNQPQHF. The CDR3 coding sequence is TGCAGTGCTAGAGATAACGGACCTCGCAATCAGCCCCAGCATTTT.

The chain links TRBV27 to TRBJ1-6, with TRBD1 as a possible D gene (5 bases). Trimming cost V 0 bases and J 2 bases, with 14 bases left between them. The CDR3 has 18 amino acids. From germline, CDR1 is MNHEY and CDR2 SMNVEV (reference sequence). The CDR3 bases are TGTGCCAGCAGTTTATCACGGGGCCCAAGCCCCTATAATTCACCCCTCCACTTT. The encoded protein is CASSLSRGPSPYNSPLHF.

This chain joins TRBV2 and TRBJ2-7; 9 nucleotides agree with TRBD1. Losses at the gene ends were 6 bases for V and 7 bases for J; bases not matched to a gene: 13. CDR1 is SNHLY and CDR2 is FYNNEI in the germline V gene. This CDR3 spans 15 amino acids. CDR3 in DNA: TGTGCCAGCAGCGGCACAGGGGGCCGCTACAATGAGCAGTACTTC. Its protein is CASSGTGGRYNEQYF.

This chain uses TRBV29-1 with TRBJ2-7, with D maybe TRBD2 (6 bases). This CDR3 comprises 14 residues. Germline CDR1 reads SQVTM; CDR2 reads ANQGSEA. Between the trimmed V and J ends, which lost 7 bases and 7 bases, there was a span of 23 bases. The CDR3 spells CSANSGRGTNEQYF. The CDR3 DNA is TGCAGCGCCAACTCTGGGCGGGGTACCAATGAGCAGTACTTC.

This clonotype was picked up many times. The chain uses TRBV29-1 and TRBJ1-4; TRBD1 matches at 10 bases. After removal of 6 bases from V and 5 bases from J, the junction contained 3 bases not matched to a gene. The CDR3 sequence is 13 residues long. The germline V gene encodes CDR1 SQVTM and CDR2 ANQGSEA. CDR3 nucleotides: TGCAGCGTCGCGACAGGGGGCAATGAAAAACTGTTTTTT. Protein sequence: CSVATGGNEKLFF.

This clonotype was recorded a few times. The chain joins TRBV6-6 to TRBJ2-3, with TRBD2 identical over 8 bases. CDR1 and CDR2 (germline): MNHNY, SVGAGI (reference sequence). The CDR3 loop spans 16 amino acids. Trimming cost V 5 bases and J 4 bases; bases outside gene matches: 11. The CDR3 here is CASSPPGTRIPDTQYF. The DNA of the CDR3 is TGTGCCAGCAGTCCCCCGGGGACTAGAATACCAGATACGCAGTATTTT.

This rearrangement joins TRBV7-2 to TRBJ2-1, with 10 bases matching TRBD2. The germline gives CDR1 SGHTA, CDR2 FQGNSA. The J segment lost 4 bases and the V segment lost 1 base, leaving 4 bases of the junction unmatched. This CDR3 has 16 residues. CDR3 DNA: TGTGCCAGCAGCTTAGAGTGGACTAGCGGATACAATGAGCAGTTCTTC. Its translation is CASSLEWTSGYNEQFF.

This clonotype came up a few times. J is TRBJ2-1 and V is TRBV4-2; D not certain. Germline assignment: CDR1 LGHNA and CDR2 YNFKEQ. The CDR3 spans 15 residues. With 6 bases removed from V and 3 bases from J, the gap between germline ends came to 15 bases. The CDR3 region is CASSPGVPLYNEQFF. The CDR3 DNA sequence: TGTGCCAGCAGTCCTGGGGTTCCCCTCTACAATGAGCAGTTCTTC.

As to this clonotype: A much larger clone differs from this one at a single base, so this may be a read error. The chain is built from TRBV10-3 and TRBJ1-2, with D hard to call. The CDR3 covers 13 residues. In germline, CDR1 is ENHRY, CDR2 SYGVKD. V was pared by 8 bases and J by 3 bases, with 13 bases between. Here the CDR3 DNA reads TGTGCCATCCAGGTCTCGGGCGACTATGGCTACACCTTC. Encoded protein: CAIQVSGDYGYTF.

The rearrangement links TRBV20-1 to TRBJ1-5, with D perhaps TRBD1 (5 bases). V lost 2 bases and J lost 3, with 8 bases in between. In germline, CDR1 is DFQATT, CDR2 SNEGSKA (reference sequence). The CDR3 runs 13 residues. The CDR3 DNA reads as TGCAGTGCTAGACCGACAGTCAATCAGCCCCAGCATTTT. Amino acids: CSARPTVNQPQHF.

This clonotype was recorded a few times. This sequence joins TRBV12-3 or TRBV12-4 and TRBJ2-7; D could derive from TRBD1 or TRBD2 (6 bases each). Trimming took off 4 bases at V and 7 bases at J, with 17 bases between the two ends. The CDR3 consists of 14 residues. The CDR3 coding sequence is TGTGCCAGCAGTTACCCCGGGGGCGCGGTAGAGCAGTACTTC. Translating gives CASSYPGGAVEQYF.